This T cell receptor (beta chain) was obtained from a study of blood T cell repertoires in COVID-19. Study-level information: Italy, Spain and the United States were the sources of the convalescent and acute COVID-19 samples. PBMCs, B-cell-depleted T cells, or T cells were the source of the cDNA or gDNA that made up the material.

Authors' processing steps: Using reference gene primer amplification, nucleated cell counts were estimated. TCRdb's table, derived via immunoSEQ multiplex PCR, lists solely in-frame clones and lacks some. From that table come the V and J calls and clone size; the DNA was used to work out D and trimming. The sample consists of nearly 100,000 clones, 70% to 85% of them appearing once. The CDR3 has 16 amino acids. This chain uses TRBV21-1 with TRBJ2-2; TRBD1, the table's D call, lacks a check against the DNA. TRBV21-1 is given as a pseudogene. The receptor was derived from a woman between 55 and 75 years old with acute or convalescent COVID-19. The sample consisted of peripheral blood. CDR3 nucleotide sequence: TGTGCCAGCAGCAAAGAAGGCGACAGGAACACCGGGGAGCTGTTTTTT. Translating gives CASSKEGDRNTGELFF.